A selection of T cell receptor beta chains follows, all from one sample in a study of T cell repertoires in cytomegalovirus infection. MiXCR, applied by TCRdb to the reads, yields one record per CDR3 protein. Of about 530,000 distinct CDR3 sequences in the sample, less than 30% are singletons; the top ten hold 13%. Sequenced: PBMCs. The origin of the receptors is a human donor in good health (CMV status not recorded). Some clones in this sample may be carry-over from other donors' samples. CDR3s include the opening cysteine and the closing phenylalanine or tryptophan. D genes are given only for firm matches. Clone size is stated in some rows and not others, as once, few, many or a class when expanded.

CDR3 DNA: TGTGCCAGCAGCCCCCGACACGATACGCAGTATTTT; CDR3 protein: CASSPRHDTQYF; V gene: TRBV12-3/TRBV12-4; J gene: TRBJ2-3; clone size: NA; D gene: NA
CDR3 DNA: TGTGCCAGCAGCTTAACGGACAACTACAATGAGCAGTTCTTC; CDR3 protein: CASSLTDNYNEQFF; V gene: TRBV11-2; J gene: TRBJ2-1; clone size: NA; D gene: NA
CDR3 DNA: TGTGCCAGCAGCTTAACACCCGGGACAGGGCATGGCTACACCTTC; CDR3 protein: CASSLTPGTGHGYTF; V gene: TRBV7-6; J gene: TRBJ1-2; clone size: few; D gene: TRBD1
CDR3 DNA: TGTGCCAGCAGCCTTAGGGGTGGGACAGGATCCTACAATGAGCAGTTCTTC; CDR3 protein: CASSLRGGTGSYNEQFF; V gene: TRBV7-2; J gene: TRBJ2-1; clone size: many; D gene: TRBD1
CDR3 DNA: TGCAGCGCCCCCGGACAGCTTGAAGCTTTCTTT; CDR3 protein: CSAPGQLEAFF; V gene: TRBV29-1; J gene: TRBJ1-1; clone size: NA; D gene: NA
CDR3 DNA: TGTGCCAGCAGTCGACTAGTCGTCTACAATGAGCAGTTCTTC; CDR3 protein: CASSRLVVYNEQFF; V gene: TRBV6-2/TRBV6-3; J gene: TRBJ2-1; clone size: NA; D gene: NA
CDR3 DNA: TGTGCCAGCACCACCCTGGGATACTTTGGAAACACCATATATTTT; CDR3 protein: CASTTLGYFGNTIYF; V gene: TRBV19; J gene: TRBJ1-3; clone size: NA; D gene: NA
CDR3 DNA: TGTGCCAGCAATGACTTTAGCGGGAGGGAGCAGTTCTTC; CDR3 protein: CASNDFSGREQFF; V gene: TRBV6-2/TRBV6-3; J gene: TRBJ2-1; clone size: many; D gene: TRBD2
CDR3 DNA: TGTGCCAGCAGTTCCTCCGGGACATTGAACACTGAAGCTTTCTTT; CDR3 protein: CASSSSGTLNTEAFF; V gene: TRBV28; J gene: TRBJ1-1; clone size: many; D gene: NA
CDR3 DNA: TGTGCCATCAGTGAGACTAGCGGGCGCTACGAGCAGTACTTC; CDR3 protein: CAISETSGRYEQYF; V gene: TRBV10-3; J gene: TRBJ2-7; clone size: NA; D gene: TRBD2
CDR3 DNA: TGCGCCAGCAGTCAGGGGATAAATGGCTACACCTTC; CDR3 protein: CASSQGINGYTF; V gene: TRBV4-1; J gene: TRBJ1-2; clone size: few; D gene: NA
CDR3 DNA: TGTGCCAGCAGTCCCTCCGGCGAGCAGTACTTC; CDR3 protein: CASSPSGEQYF; V gene: TRBV12-3/TRBV12-4; J gene: TRBJ2-7; clone size: NA; D gene: NA
CDR3 DNA: TGTGCCAGCAGTTTTCCGCAGGACTATGGCTACACCTTC; CDR3 protein: CASSFPQDYGYTF; V gene: TRBV7-8; J gene: TRBJ1-2; clone size: many; D gene: NA
CDR3 DNA: TGTGCCAGCAGCTTAGAGGCGGGGGGGTACAATGAGCAGTTCTTC; CDR3 protein: CASSLEAGGYNEQFF; V gene: TRBV7-2; J gene: TRBJ2-1; clone size: NA; D gene: TRBD2
CDR3 DNA: TGTGCCAGCTCACCCCCCGTGACGAGGGAAAAACTGTTTTTT; CDR3 protein: CASSPPVTREKLFF; V gene: TRBV18; J gene: TRBJ1-4; clone size: NA; D gene: NA
CDR3 DNA: TGTGCCAGCAGTTTAGCGTCCCCAGGGCGATATGGCTACACCTTC; CDR3 protein: CASSLASPGRYGYTF; V gene: TRBV12-3/TRBV12-4; J gene: TRBJ1-2; clone size: many; D gene: NA
CDR3 DNA: TGTGCCAGCAGCTTAGGAGGGGGTGAGCAGGGGTATGGCTACACCTTC; CDR3 protein: CASSLGGGEQGYGYTF; V gene: TRBV7-9; J gene: TRBJ1-2; clone size: NA; D gene: NA
CDR3 DNA: TGCAGCGTTGAAGATGGGACACTGAACTATGGCTACACCTTC; CDR3 protein: CSVEDGTLNYGYTF; V gene: TRBV29-1; J gene: TRBJ1-2; clone size: NA; D gene: NA
CDR3 DNA: TGTGCCAGCAGCTCAAGGACTAGCGGGGGCTCCTACAATGAGCAGTTCTTC; CDR3 protein: CASSSRTSGGSYNEQFF; V gene: TRBV7-2; J gene: TRBJ2-1; clone size: many; D gene: TRBD2
CDR3 DNA: TGTGCCAGCAGGCCGGGGGGGAATACTGGGGCCAACGTCCTGACTTTC; CDR3 protein: CASRPGGNTGANVLTF; V gene: TRBV12-3/TRBV12-4; J gene: TRBJ2-6; clone size: few; D gene: TRBD2
CDR3 DNA: TGTGCCAGCAGTCCGTTCTCTAGCACAGATACGCAGTATTTT; CDR3 protein: CASSPFSSTDTQYF; V gene: TRBV6-1; J gene: TRBJ2-3; clone size: few; D gene: NA
CDR3 DNA: TGTGCCAGCAGCACCACTAGCGGGGGACGGGATACGCAGTATTTT; CDR3 protein: CASSTTSGGRDTQYF; V gene: TRBV7-6; J gene: TRBJ2-3; clone size: NA; D gene: TRBD2
CDR3 DNA: TGTGCCAGTAGTCCCATGGGACTCTACAATGAGCAGTTCTTC; CDR3 protein: CASSPMGLYNEQFF; V gene: TRBV19; J gene: TRBJ2-1; clone size: NA; D gene: NA
CDR3 DNA: TGTGCCAGCAGCTTAGGCCCGGACACATCCTACGAGCAGTACTTC; CDR3 protein: CASSLGPDTSYEQYF; V gene: TRBV7-9; J gene: TRBJ2-7; clone size: many; D gene: NA
CDR3 DNA: TGCAGCGTTGAAGATCTGGGGATGAACACTGAAGCTTTCTTT; CDR3 protein: CSVEDLGMNTEAFF; V gene: TRBV29-1; J gene: TRBJ1-1; clone size: many; D gene: NA
CDR3 DNA: TGTGCCAGCAGCTCCCGGACAGGGCTTACAGATACGCAGTATTTT; CDR3 protein: CASSSRTGLTDTQYF; V gene: TRBV7-3; J gene: TRBJ2-3; clone size: NA; D gene: TRBD1
CDR3 DNA: TGTGCCAGCAGCTCCAGACAGGGCGGCTATGGCTACACCTTC; CDR3 protein: CASSSRQGGYGYTF; V gene: TRBV7-2; J gene: TRBJ1-2; clone size: few; D gene: TRBD1
CDR3 DNA: TGTGCCACCCTGGAACCTACGAACACTGAAGCTTTCTTT; CDR3 protein: CATLEPTNTEAFF; V gene: TRBV6-6; J gene: TRBJ1-1; clone size: NA; D gene: NA
CDR3 DNA: TGTGCCAGCAGCGCCGGGACTAGCGGCGCCTACGAGCAGTACTTC; CDR3 protein: CASSAGTSGAYEQYF; V gene: TRBV7-2; J gene: TRBJ2-7; clone size: many; D gene: TRBD2
CDR3 DNA: TGTGCCAGCAGTTTAGCGGACATTACCTACGAGCAGTACTTC; CDR3 protein: CASSLADITYEQYF; V gene: TRBV12-3/TRBV12-4; J gene: TRBJ2-7; clone size: NA; D gene: NA
CDR3 DNA: TGTGCCAGCAGCGTAGTAGGACGAGAGGATTCACCCCTCCACTTT; CDR3 protein: CASSVVGREDSPLHF; V gene: TRBV9; J gene: TRBJ1-6; clone size: few; D gene: NA
CDR3 DNA: TGTGCCAGCAGTTACGTTACGGCACAAGAGACCCAGTACTTC; CDR3 protein: CASSYVTAQETQYF; V gene: TRBV6-2/TRBV6-3; J gene: TRBJ2-5; clone size: NA; D gene: NA
CDR3 DNA: TGTGCCTGGAATGCCGGACAACTAAACAATCAGCCCCAGCATTTT; CDR3 protein: CAWNAGQLNNQPQHF; V gene: TRBV30; J gene: TRBJ1-5; clone size: NA; D gene: NA
CDR3 DNA: TGTGCCAGCAGTGATACTACAGGAATCAAGGGCTACACCTTC; CDR3 protein: CASSDTTGIKGYTF; V gene: TRBV25-1; J gene: TRBJ1-2; clone size: NA; D gene: NA
CDR3 DNA: TGTGCCAGCAGCTTAGGTGTTAGGGGCGGGACCACAGATACGCAGTATTTT; CDR3 protein: CASSLGVRGGTTDTQYF; V gene: TRBV7-6; J gene: TRBJ2-3; clone size: few; D gene: NA
CDR3 DNA: TGCAGTGCTAGAGATCATTCGGCAATGGCAGAGACCCAGTACTTC; CDR3 protein: CSARDHSAMAETQYF; V gene: TRBV20-1; J gene: TRBJ2-5; clone size: NA; D gene: NA
CDR3 DNA: TGTGCCAGCAGCTTAGTCGGCTCCCGGGGCAATGAGCAGTTCTTC; CDR3 protein: CASSLVGSRGNEQFF; V gene: TRBV7-2; J gene: TRBJ2-1; clone size: few; D gene: NA
CDR3 DNA: TGTGCCAGCAGCTCCGGACTAGCGGGAACGACAGATACGCAGTATTTT; CDR3 protein: CASSSGLAGTTDTQYF; V gene: TRBV7-8; J gene: TRBJ2-3; clone size: few; D gene: TRBD2